The clone carrying this T cell receptor beta chain was seen a few times. Two oligonucleotides, mixed equimolar, formed the beta constant-region primer covering TRBC1 and TRBC2. Ligated cDNA was amplified by four rounds of PCR with nested alpha and beta constant-region primers and SP2. TCRdb used MiXCR to reprocess the UMI-ligation and nested PCR reads, holding one entry per CDR3 protein. The data hold about 120,000 distinct CDR3 sequences, with just over 35% observed a single time. These data are taken from a study of naive and memory T cell subsets. CDR3 length equals 14 residues. V was trimmed by 4 bases and J by 0 bases, leaving 8 bases between them. Germline V gene lookup returns CDR1 LGHDT and CDR2 YNNKEL (reference sequence).

The receptor's source is a human donor in good health. This sequence joins TRBV3-1 and TRBJ2-3; the D is unclear. Source material: central memory CD4+ T cells from blood. CDR3: CASSPRVSTDTQYF. The CDR3 DNA reads TGTGCCAGCAGCCCCCGCGTTAGCACAGATACGCAGTATTTT.